This T cell receptor beta chain was documented in a study of Graves' ophthalmopathy and Graves' hyperthyroidism. This clonotype was observed at least ten times. Scientists amplified the TCR beta CDR3 regions from RNA transcripts. HTBI-primed RT-PCR formed the first round, and a multiplex PCR formed the second. TCRdb itself ran the multiplex PCR reads through MiXCR, one entry per CDR3 protein. This sample has hundreds of thousands of distinct CDR3 sequences, with around an eighth found just once. Germline V gene sequence: CDR1 MNHNS, CDR2 SASEGT. The germline V and J ends were trimmed by 6 bases and 1 base, with 12 bases remaining between them. The CDR3 is 14 residues long. Thyroid ultrasound, orbital computed tomography, TRAb, serum thyroxine and clinical symptoms formed the basis of diagnosis.

Sequencing input: blood. The receptor was derived from a woman under 40 with Graves' ophthalmopathy. This chain links TRBV6-1 with TRBJ2-5; D tentatively fits TRBD1 or TRBD2 (5 bases each). DNA of the CDR3: TGTGCCAGCAGGGGGGTTTCGTCCCAAGAGACCCAGTACTTC. This gives the protein CASRGVSSQETQYF.